This TCR beta chain was sequenced during a study of cytomegalovirus exposure and HLA in healthy donors. CDR1 is MGHDK and CDR2 is SYGVNS in the germline V gene. The ends lost 6 bases at V and 2 bases at J; junction bases unmatched: 7. The CDR3 covers 15 residues. Method: immunoSEQ multiplex PCR; TCRdb's copy keeps in-frame clones and lacks some. The data hold about 160,000 clones, with 85% to 90% observed a single time. The sample taken for sequencing was PBMCs. V gene TRBV25-1 combines with J gene TRBJ2-3; 8 bases are shared with TRBD1. This clonotype originated in a man aged 18 to 30 in good health and CMV-seropositive. The CDR3 protein is CASSIGQGNTDTQYF. CDR3 coding DNA: TGTGCCAGCAGCATCGGACAGGGAAACACAGATACGCAGTATTTT.